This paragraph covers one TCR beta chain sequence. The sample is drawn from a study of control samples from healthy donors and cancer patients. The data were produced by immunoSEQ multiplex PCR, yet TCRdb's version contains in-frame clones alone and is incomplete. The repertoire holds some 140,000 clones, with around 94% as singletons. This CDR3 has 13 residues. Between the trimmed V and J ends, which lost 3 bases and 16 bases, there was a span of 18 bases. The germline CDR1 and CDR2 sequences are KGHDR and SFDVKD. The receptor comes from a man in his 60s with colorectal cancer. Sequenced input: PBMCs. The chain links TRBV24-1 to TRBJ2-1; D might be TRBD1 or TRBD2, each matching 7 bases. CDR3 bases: TGTGCCACCAGTGATCCCGACAGGGAGGGCGAATTCTTC. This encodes CATSDPDREGEFF.